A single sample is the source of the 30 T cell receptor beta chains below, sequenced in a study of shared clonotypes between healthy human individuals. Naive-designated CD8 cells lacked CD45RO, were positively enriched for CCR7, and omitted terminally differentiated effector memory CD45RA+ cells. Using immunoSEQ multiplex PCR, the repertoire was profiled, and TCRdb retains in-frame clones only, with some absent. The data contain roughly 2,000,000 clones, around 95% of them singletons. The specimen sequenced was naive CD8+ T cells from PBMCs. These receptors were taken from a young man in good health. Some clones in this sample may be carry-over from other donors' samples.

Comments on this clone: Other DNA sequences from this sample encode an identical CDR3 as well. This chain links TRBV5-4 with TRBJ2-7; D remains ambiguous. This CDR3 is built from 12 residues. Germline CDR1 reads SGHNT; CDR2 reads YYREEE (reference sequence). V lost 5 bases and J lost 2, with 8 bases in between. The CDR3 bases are TGTGCCAGCAGTCTAGAGACCTACGAGCAGTACTTC. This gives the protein CASSLETYEQYF.

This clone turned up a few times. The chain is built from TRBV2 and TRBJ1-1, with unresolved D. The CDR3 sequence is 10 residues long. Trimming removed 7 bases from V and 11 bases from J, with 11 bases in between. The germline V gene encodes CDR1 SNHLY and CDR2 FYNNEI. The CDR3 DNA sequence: TGTGCCAGCATGACGAATCGGGCTTTCTTT. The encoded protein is CASMTNRAFF. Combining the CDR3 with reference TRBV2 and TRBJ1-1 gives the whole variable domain EPEVTQTPSHQVTQMGQEVILRCVPISNHLYFYWYRQILGQKVEFLVSFYNNEISEKSEIFDDQFSVERPDGSNFTLKIRSTKLEDSAMYFCASMTNRAFFGQGTRLTVV.

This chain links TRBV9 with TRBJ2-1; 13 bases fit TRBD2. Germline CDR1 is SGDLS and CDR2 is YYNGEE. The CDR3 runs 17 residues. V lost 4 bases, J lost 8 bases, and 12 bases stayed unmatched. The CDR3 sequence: CASSLRTSGSGRDEQFF. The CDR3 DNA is TGTGCCAGCAGCCTCAGGACTAGCGGGAGTGGACGGGATGAGCAGTTCTTC.

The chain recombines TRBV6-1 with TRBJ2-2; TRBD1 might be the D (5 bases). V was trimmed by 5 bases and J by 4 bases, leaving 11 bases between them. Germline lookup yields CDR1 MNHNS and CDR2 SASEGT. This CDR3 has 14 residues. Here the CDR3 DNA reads TGTGCCAGCAGTTGGGGCACAGTCACCGGGGAGCTGTTTTTT. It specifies CASSWGTVTGELFF.

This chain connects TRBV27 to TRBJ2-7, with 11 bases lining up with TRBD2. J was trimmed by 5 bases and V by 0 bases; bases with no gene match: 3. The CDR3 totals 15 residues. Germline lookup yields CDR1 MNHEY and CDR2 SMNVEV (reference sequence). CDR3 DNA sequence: TGTGCCAGCAGTTTATCGGGGACTAGCGGTAACGAGCAGTACTTC. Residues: CASSLSGTSGNEQYF.

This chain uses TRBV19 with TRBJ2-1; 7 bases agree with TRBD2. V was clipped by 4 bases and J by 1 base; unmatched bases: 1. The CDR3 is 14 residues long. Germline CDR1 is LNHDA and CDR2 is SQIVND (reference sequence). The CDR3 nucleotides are TGTGCCAGTAGTAGCGGGAGATCCTACAATGAGCAGTTCTTC. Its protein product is CASSSGRSYNEQFF.

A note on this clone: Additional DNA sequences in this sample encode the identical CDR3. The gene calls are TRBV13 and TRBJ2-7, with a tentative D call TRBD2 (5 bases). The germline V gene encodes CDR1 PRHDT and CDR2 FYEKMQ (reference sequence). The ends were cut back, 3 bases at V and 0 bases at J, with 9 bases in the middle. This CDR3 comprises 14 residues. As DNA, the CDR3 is TGTGCCAGCAGCTTCGGGGATAGCTCCTACGAGCAGTACTTC. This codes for CASSFGDSSYEQYF.

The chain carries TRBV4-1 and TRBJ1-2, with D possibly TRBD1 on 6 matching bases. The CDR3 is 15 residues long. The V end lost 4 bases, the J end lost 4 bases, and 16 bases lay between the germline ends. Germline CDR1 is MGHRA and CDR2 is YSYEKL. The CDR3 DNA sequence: TGCGCCAGCAGCCTGGTCGGACAGCCCGTCTATGGCTACACCTTC. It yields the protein CASSLVGQPVYGYTF.

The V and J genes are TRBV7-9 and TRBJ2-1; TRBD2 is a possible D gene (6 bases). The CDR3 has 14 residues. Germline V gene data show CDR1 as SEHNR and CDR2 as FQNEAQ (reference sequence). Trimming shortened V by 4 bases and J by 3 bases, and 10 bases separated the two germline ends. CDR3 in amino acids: CASSWLANYNEQFF. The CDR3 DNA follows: TGTGCCAGCAGCTGGCTAGCGAACTACAATGAGCAGTTCTTC.

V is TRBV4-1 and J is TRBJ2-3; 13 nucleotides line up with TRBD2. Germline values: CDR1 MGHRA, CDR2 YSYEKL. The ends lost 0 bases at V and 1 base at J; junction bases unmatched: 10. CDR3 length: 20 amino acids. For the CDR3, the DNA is TGCGCCAGCAGCCAAGAGAGAGGACTAGCGGGAGAGAGTCGCACAGATACGCAGTATTTT. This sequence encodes CASSQERGLAGESRTDTQYF.

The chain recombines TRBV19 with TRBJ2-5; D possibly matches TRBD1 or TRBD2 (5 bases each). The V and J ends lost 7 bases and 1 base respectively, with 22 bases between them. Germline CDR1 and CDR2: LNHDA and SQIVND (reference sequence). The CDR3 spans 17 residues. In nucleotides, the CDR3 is TGTGCCAGTACCCCGGGTGGGGGTTGGGCGTCCCAAGAGACCCAGTACTTC. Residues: CASTPGGGWASQETQYF.

CDR3 DNA sequence: TGTGCCAGCAGTTTACAGGGCAGCTACTACAATGAGCAGTTCTTC. As protein: CASSLQGSYYNEQFF. The chain employs TRBV28 and TRBJ2-1, with a possible D match to TRBD1 (5 bases). Looked up from germline, CDR1 is MDHEN and CDR2 is SYDVKM. The ends were cut back, 2 bases at V and 3 bases at J, with 11 bases in the middle. The CDR3 totals 15 residues.

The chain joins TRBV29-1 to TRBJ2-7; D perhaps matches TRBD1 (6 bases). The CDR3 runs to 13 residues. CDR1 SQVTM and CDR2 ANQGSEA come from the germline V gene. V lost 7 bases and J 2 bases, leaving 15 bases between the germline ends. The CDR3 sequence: CSASRDTPYEQYF. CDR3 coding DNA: TGCAGCGCCAGCCGGGACACCCCCTACGAGCAGTACTTC.

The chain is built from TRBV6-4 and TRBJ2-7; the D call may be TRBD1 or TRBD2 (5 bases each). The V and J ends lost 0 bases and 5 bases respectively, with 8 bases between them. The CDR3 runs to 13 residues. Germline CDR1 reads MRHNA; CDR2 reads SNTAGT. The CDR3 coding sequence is TGTGCCAGCAGTGACTCGATGGGGGACGAGCAGTACTTC. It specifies CASSDSMGDEQYF.

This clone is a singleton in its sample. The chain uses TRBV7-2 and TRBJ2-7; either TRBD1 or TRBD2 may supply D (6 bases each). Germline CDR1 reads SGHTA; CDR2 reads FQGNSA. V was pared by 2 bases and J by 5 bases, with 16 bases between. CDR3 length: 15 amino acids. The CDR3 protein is CASSLWAEGDHEQYF. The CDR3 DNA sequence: TGTGCCAGCAGCTTATGGGCGGAGGGGGACCACGAGCAGTACTTC. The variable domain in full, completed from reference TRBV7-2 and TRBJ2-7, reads GAGVSQSPSNKVTEKGKDVELRCDPISGHTALYWYRQSLGQGLEFLIYFQGNSAPDKSGLPSDRFSAERTGGSVSTLTIQRTQQEDSAVYLCASSLWAEGDHEQYFGPGTRLTVT.

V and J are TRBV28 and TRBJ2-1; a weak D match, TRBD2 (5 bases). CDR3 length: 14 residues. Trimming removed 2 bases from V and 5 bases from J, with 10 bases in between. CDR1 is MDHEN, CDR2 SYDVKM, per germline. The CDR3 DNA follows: TGTGCCAGCAGTTTAACTAGGCTCGACAATGAGCAGTTCTTC. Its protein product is CASSLTRLDNEQFF.

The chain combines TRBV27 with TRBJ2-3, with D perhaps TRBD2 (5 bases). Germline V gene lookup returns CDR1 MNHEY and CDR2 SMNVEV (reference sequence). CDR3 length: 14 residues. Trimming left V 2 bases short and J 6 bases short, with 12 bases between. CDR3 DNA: TGTGCCAGCAGTTTACTAGCCGAAACCGATACGCAGTATTTT. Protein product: CASSLLAETDTQYF.

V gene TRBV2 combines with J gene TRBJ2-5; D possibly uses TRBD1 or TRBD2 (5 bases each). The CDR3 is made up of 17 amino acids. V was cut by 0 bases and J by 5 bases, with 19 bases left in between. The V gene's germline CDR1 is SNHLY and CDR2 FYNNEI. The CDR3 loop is CASSEALIGTLGETQYF. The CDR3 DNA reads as TGTGCCAGCAGTGAAGCGTTGATTGGGACCTTGGGGGAGACCCAGTACTTC.

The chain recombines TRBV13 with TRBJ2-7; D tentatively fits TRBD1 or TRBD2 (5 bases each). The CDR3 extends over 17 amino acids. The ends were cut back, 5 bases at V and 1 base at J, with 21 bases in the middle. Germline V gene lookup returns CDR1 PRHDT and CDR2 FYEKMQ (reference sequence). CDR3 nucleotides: TGTGCCAGCAGCGGTACCACGGGACGCGAGCCTTCCTACGAGCAGTACTTC. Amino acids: CASSGTTGREPSYEQYF.

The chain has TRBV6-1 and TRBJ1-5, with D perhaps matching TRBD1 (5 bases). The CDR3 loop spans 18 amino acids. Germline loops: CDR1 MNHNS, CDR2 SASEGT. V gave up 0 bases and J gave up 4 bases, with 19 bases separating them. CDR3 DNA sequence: TGTGCCAGCAGTGAAGCTAGCCCAGGGCAAGCAGCAAATCAGCCCCAGCATTTT. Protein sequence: CASSEASPGQAANQPQHF.

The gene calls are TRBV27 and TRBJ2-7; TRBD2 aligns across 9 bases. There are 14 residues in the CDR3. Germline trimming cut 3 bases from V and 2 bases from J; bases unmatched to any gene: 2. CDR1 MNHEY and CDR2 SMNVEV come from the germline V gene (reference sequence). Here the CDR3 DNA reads TGTGCCAGCAGTTTCCAGCGGGAGGCCTACGAGCAGTACTTC. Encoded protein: CASSFQREAYEQYF.

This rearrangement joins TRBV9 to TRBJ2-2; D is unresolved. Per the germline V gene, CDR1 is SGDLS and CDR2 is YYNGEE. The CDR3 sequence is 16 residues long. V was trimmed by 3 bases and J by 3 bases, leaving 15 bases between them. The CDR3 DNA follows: TGTGCCAGCAGCGGCGGCGACGGTTTCTACACCGGGGAGCTGTTTTTT. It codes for CASSGGDGFYTGELFF. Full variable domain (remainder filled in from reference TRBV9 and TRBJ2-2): DSGVTQTPKHLITATGQRVTLRCSPRSGDLSVYWYQQSLDQGLQFLIQYYNGEERAKGNILERFSAQQFPDLHSELNLSSLELGDSALYFCASSGGDGFYTGELFFGEGSRLTVL.

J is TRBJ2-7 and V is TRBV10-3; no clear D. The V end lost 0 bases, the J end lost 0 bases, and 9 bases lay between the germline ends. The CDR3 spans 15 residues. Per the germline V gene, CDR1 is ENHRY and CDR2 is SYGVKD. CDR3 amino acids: CAISESPRYSYEQYF. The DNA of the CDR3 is TGTGCCATCAGTGAGTCCCCCAGGTACTCCTACGAGCAGTACTTC.

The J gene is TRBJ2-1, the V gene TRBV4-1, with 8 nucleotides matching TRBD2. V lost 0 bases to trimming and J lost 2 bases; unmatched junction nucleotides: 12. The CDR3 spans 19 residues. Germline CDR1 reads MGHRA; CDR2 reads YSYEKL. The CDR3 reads CASSQDYLASGRPYNEQFF. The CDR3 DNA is TGCGCCAGCAGCCAAGATTATCTGGCTAGCGGGCGTCCCTACAATGAGCAGTTCTTC.

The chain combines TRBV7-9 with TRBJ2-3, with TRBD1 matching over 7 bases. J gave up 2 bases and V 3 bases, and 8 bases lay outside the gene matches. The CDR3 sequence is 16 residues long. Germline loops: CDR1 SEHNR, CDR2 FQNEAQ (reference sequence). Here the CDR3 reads CASSFRQGSNTDTQYF. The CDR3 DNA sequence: TGTGCCAGCAGCTTCCGACAGGGTAGCAACACAGATACGCAGTATTTT.

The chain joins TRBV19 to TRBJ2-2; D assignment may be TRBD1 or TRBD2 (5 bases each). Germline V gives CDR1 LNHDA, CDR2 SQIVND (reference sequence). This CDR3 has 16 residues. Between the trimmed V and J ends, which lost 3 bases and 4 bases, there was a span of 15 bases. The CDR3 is CASSIFGGLSTGELFF. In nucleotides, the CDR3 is TGTGCCAGTAGTATCTTTGGGGGATTGAGCACCGGGGAGCTGTTTTTT.

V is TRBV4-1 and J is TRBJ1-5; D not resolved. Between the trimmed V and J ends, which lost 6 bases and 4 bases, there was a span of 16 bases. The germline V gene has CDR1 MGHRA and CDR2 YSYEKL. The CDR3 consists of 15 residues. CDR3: CASSRSPSGNQPQHF. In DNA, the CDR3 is TGCGCCAGCAGTCGTAGCCCTTCAGGTAATCAGCCCCAGCATTTT.

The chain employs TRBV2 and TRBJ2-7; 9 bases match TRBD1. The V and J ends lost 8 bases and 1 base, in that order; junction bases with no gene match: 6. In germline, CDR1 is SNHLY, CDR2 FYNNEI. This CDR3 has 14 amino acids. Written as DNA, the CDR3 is TGTGCCAGCCGGGGACAGGGAGATTCCTACGAGCAGTACTTC. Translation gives CASRGQGDSYEQYF.

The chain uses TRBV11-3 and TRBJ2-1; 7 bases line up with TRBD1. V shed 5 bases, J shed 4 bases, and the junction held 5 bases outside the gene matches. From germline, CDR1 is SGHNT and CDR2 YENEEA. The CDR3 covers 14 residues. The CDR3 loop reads CASSPGTVYNEQFF. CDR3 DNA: TGTGCCAGCAGCCCCGGGACAGTATACAATGAGCAGTTCTTC.

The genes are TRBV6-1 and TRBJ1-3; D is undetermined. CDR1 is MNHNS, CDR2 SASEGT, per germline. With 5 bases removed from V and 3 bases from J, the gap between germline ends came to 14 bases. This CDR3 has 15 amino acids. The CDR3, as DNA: TGTGCCAGCAGTCCTCTTCACAGCGGTGGAAACACCATATATTTT. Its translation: CASSPLHSGGNTIYF.